Presented here are 13 T cell receptor beta chains from one specimen sequenced in a study of T cell changes during pregnancy in multiple sclerosis. TCRdb keeps only in-frame clones here, not all; method: immunoSEQ multiplex PCR. The profile shows approximately 50,000 clones, 85% to 95% of them singletons. Sequenced here: CD4+ T cells from peripheral blood mononuclear cells, sampled in the third trimester of pregnancy. All receptors come from a female donor with multiple sclerosis, enrolled in a pregnancy study.

The chain couples TRBV20-1 to TRBJ1-1, with unresolved D. Between the trimmed V and J ends, which lost 5 bases and 3 bases, there was a span of 7 bases. Germline-derived CDR1 and CDR2 are DFQATT and SNEGSKA (reference sequence). The CDR3 is 11 amino acids. The CDR3 DNA sequence: TGCAGTGCTTTTCGGGACACTGAAGCTTTCTTT. This gives the protein CSAFRDTEAFF.

This chain connects TRBV6-5 to TRBJ2-5; tentative D call: TRBD2 (5 bases). The CDR3 extends over 9 amino acids. The V and J ends lost 8 bases and 9 bases respectively, with 7 bases between them. Germline assignment: CDR1 MNHEY and CDR2 SVGAGI. The CDR3 nucleotides are TGTGCCAGCGGCGGGTCCCAGTACTTC. Protein product: CASGGSQYF.

This chain links TRBV19 with TRBJ2-5; a possible D gene is TRBD2 (5 bases). Deletions cut 3 bases from V and 5 bases from J, with 10 bases between. Germline V gene lookup returns CDR1 LNHDA and CDR2 SQIVND (reference sequence). The CDR3 sequence is 13 residues long. CDR3 in DNA: TGTGCCAGTAGTATTGTCGGGATGGAGACCCAGTACTTC. Residues: CASSIVGMETQYF. The variable domain in full, completed from reference TRBV19 and TRBJ2-5, reads DGGITQSPKYLFRKEGQNVTLSCEQNLNHDAMYWYRQDPGQGLRLIYYSQIVNDFQKGDIAEGYSVSREKKESFPLTVTSAQKNPTAFYLCASSIVGMETQYFGPGTRLLVL.

The chain has TRBV2 and TRBJ2-7; TRBD2 agrees at 14 bases. CDR1 and CDR2 from the germline V gene are SNHLY and FYNNEI. The CDR3 covers 18 residues. V trimming: 7 bases; J trimming: 1 base; junction bases outside the gene matches: 12. In DNA form, the CDR3 reads TGTGCCAGCACCGACTCGGGACTAGCGGGAGTGCTTTCCTACGAGCAGTACTTC. Its protein product is CASTDSGLAGVLSYEQYF. Full variable domain (rest looked up from reference TRBV2 and TRBJ2-7): EPEVTQTPSHQVTQMGQEVILRCVPISNHLYFYWYRQILGQKVEFLVSFYNNEISEKSEIFDDQFSVERPDGSNFTLKIRSTKLEDSAMYFCASTDSGLAGVLSYEQYFGPGTRLTVT.

The V gene is TRBV7-9, the J gene TRBJ2-7, with TRBD1 identical over 11 bases. The CDR3 totals 15 residues. Germline CDR1 reads SEHNR; CDR2 reads FQNEAQ (reference sequence). V shed 5 bases and J 4 bases; nucleotides not matched to a gene: 7. DNA of the CDR3: TGTGCCAGCAGCGCACCGGACAGGGGGCCATACGAGCAGTACTTC. Translating gives CASSAPDRGPYEQYF.

V and J are TRBV14 and TRBJ1-2; D call uncertain. Germline V gives CDR1 SGHDN, CDR2 FVKESK. The CDR3 covers 12 residues. Trimming cost V 3 bases and J 4 bases, with 6 bases left between them. The CDR3 reads CASSQAAYGYTF. The DNA for the CDR3 is TGTGCCAGCAGCCAGGCGGCCTATGGCTACACCTTC.

V and J are TRBV5-4 and TRBJ2-5; 13 bases match TRBD2. The germline V gene encodes CDR1 SGHNT and CDR2 YYREEE (reference sequence). The CDR3 totals 16 residues. After removal of 1 base from V and 2 bases from J, the junction contained 2 bases not matched to a gene. CDR3: CASSLPGLAGQETQYF. CDR3 nucleotide sequence: TGTGCCAGCAGCTTGCCGGGACTAGCGGGACAAGAGACCCAGTACTTC. Complete variable domain (other parts from reference TRBV5-4 and TRBJ2-5): ETGVTQSPTHLIKTRGQQVTLRCSSQSGHNTVSWYQQALGQGPQFIFQYYREEENGRGNFPPRFSGLQFPNYSSELNVNALELDDSALYLCASSLPGLAGQETQYFGPGTRLLVL.

V gene TRBV5-6 combines with J gene TRBJ1-5, with D possibly being TRBD1 (5 bases). The CDR3 loop spans 13 amino acids. The V gene lost 4 bases and the J gene lost 6 bases, with 11 bases spanning the gap. Germline V gene sequence: CDR1 SGHDT, CDR2 YYEEEE. This CDR3 is CASSREGSQPQHF. CDR3 coding DNA: TGTGCCAGCAGCCGGGAGGGGAGTCAGCCCCAGCATTTT.

This clone was detected only once. The chain uses TRBV11-2 and TRBJ2-7, with 10 positions matching TRBD1. CDR3 size: 14 residues. V lost 5 bases and J lost 5; bases outside the gene matches: 6. Germline V gene lookup returns CDR1 SGHAT and CDR2 FQNNGV. The CDR3 DNA reads TGTGCCAGCAGCATGGGACAGGGGAGCCACGAGCAGTACTTC. Translating gives CASSMGQGSHEQYF. The complete variable domain, with remaining parts taken from reference TRBV11-2 and TRBJ2-7, reads EAGVAQSPRYKIIEKRQSVAFWCNPISGHATLYWYQQILGQGPKLLIQFQNNGVVDDSQLPKDRFSAERLKGVDSTLKIQPAKLEDSAVYLCASSMGQGSHEQYFGPGTRLTVT.

This clone is a singleton in its sample. This chain uses TRBV27 with TRBJ1-5; TRBD1 matches at 11 bases. The CDR3 spans 22 residues. The germline gives CDR1 MNHEY, CDR2 SMNVEV (reference sequence). Trimming removed 3 bases from V and 2 bases from J; junction bases left unmatched: 21. The CDR3 is CASSLFFPWGTGGQYGNQPQHF. As DNA, the CDR3 is TGTGCCAGCAGTTTGTTTTTCCCGTGGGGGACAGGGGGACAGTATGGCAATCAGCCCCAGCATTTT.

V and J are TRBV7-2 and TRBJ1-4; 10 bases map to TRBD1. The ends lost 4 bases at V and 12 bases at J; junction bases unmatched: 8. The CDR3 sequence is 14 residues long. The germline V gene has CDR1 SGHTA and CDR2 FQGNSA. The CDR3 nucleotides are TGTGCCAGCAGCTCGGACAGGGGGGGACGAGAACTGTTTTTT. Encoded protein: CASSSDRGGRELFF.

The chain joins TRBV11-3 to TRBJ2-3; 11 bases map to TRBD2. V lost 1 base to trimming and J lost 8 bases; unmatched junction nucleotides: 14. The CDR3 covers 18 residues. Germline values: CDR1 SGHNT, CDR2 YENEEA. For the CDR3, the DNA is TGTGCCAGCAGCTTAGGACTAGCGGGACCGACAAGCAGTGTTACGCAGTATTTT. Amino acid sequence: CASSLGLAGPTSSVTQYF.

Concerning this clone itself: The same CDR3 also results from other DNA sequences found in this sample. This rearrangement joins TRBV5-1 to TRBJ2-5, with a tentative D call TRBD1 (5 bases). V gave up 0 bases and J gave up 4 bases, with 13 bases separating them. CDR3 length: 15 amino acids. Germline CDR1 reads SGHRS; CDR2 reads YFSETQ. CDR3 sequence reads: CASSLGGTGGETQYF. The CDR3 DNA follows: TGCGCCAGCAGCTTGGGGGGCACAGGTGGAGAGACCCAGTACTTC.